This T cell receptor (beta chain) was documented in a study of blood T cell repertoires in COVID-19. Germline trimming cut 7 bases from V and 15 bases from J; bases unmatched to any gene: 8. The CDR3 has 11 amino acids. Germline V gene data show CDR1 as MDHEN and CDR2 as SYDVKM. The protocol was immunoSEQ multiplex PCR, while the TCRdb copy is restricted to in-frame clones and leaves out a portion. Among some 200,000 clones listed, 76% were seen once. The chain has TRBV28 and TRBJ2-1; 8 bases align to TRBD1. The receptor comes from a woman aged 45-65 years with active or convalescent COVID-19. The sequencing sample was made of peripheral blood. As DNA, the CDR3 is TGTGCCAGCAATGACAGGGGATTGGCGTTCTTC. Translating it yields CASNDRGLAFF.